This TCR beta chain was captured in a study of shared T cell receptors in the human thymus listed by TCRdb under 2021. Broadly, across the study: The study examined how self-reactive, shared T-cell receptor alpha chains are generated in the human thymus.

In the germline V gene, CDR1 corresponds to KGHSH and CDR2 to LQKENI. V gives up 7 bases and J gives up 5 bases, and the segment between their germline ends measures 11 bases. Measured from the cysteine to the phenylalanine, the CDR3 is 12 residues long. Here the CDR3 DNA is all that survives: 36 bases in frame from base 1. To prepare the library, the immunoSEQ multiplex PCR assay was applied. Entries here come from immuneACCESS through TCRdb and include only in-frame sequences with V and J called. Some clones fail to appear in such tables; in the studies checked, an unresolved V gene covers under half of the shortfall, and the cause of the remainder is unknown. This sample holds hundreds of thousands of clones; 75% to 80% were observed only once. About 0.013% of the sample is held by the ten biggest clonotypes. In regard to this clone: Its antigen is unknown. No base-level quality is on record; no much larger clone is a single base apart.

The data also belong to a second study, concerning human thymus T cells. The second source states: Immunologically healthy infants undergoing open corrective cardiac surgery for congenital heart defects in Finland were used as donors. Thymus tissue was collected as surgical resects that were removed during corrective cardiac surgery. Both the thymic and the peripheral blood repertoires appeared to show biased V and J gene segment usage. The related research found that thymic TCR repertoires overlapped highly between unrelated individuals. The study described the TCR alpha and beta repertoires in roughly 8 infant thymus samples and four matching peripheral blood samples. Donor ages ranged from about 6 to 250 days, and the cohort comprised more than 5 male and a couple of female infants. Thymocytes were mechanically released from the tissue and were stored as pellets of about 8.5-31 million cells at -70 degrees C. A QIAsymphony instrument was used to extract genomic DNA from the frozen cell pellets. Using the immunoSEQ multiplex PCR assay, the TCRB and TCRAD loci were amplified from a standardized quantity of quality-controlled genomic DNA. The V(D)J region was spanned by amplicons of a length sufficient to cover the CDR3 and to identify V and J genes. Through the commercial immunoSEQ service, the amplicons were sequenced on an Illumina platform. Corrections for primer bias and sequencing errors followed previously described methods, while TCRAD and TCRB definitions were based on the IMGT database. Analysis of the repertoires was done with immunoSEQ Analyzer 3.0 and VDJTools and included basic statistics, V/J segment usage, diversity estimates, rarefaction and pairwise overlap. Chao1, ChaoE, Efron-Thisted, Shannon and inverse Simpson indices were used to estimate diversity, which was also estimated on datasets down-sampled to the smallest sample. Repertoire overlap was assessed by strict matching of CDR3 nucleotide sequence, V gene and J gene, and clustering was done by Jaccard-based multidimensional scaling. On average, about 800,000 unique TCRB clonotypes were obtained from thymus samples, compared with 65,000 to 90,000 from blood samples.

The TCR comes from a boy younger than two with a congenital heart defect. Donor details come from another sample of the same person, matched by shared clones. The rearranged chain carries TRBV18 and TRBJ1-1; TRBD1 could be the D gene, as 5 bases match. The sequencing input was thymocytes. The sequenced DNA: TGTGCCAGCTGCATACGGGGGACTGAAGCTTTCTTT. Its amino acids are CASCIRGTEAFF. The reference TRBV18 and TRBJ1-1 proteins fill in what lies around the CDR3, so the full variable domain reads NAGVMQNPRHLVRRRGQEARLRCSPMKGHSHVYWYRQLPEEGLKFMVYLQKENIIDESGMPKERFSAEFPKEGPSILRIQQVVRGDSAAYFCASCIRGTEAFFGQGTRLTVV.